The following is a T cell receptor (beta chain) sequence with its context. The clone's antigen remains unknown. Qualities for individual bases were not recorded, and no much larger clone is one base off. The data originate from a study of cytomegalovirus exposure and HLA in healthy donors (TCRdb year 2017). At the level of the whole study: According to an earlier analysis of 587 of the donors, about 170 million T cells yielded 90 million to 140 million unique TCR beta sequences and more than 250 Gb of sequence data. About 300 gigabases of sequencing data and tens of millions of unique TCR sequences were included in an early release covering around 600 HLA-typed donors. Of the 398 genotyped donors, 65% to 90% fell in the genetic ancestry cluster associated with self-reported Caucasian donors. The study aimed to test whether cataloging public T cell receptors could reveal signatures of past pathogen exposure. The study used immunosequencing to profile the T cell repertoires of 666 subjects and linked those repertoires to cytomegalovirus serostatus. Besides the first cohort of around 700 subjects, a separate validation cohort made up of roughly 120 different subjects was used. High-throughput TCR immunosequencing, statistical association of individual TCRs with disease status, and machine learning were combined to predict cytomegalovirus infection status. A later analysis re-examined previously published TCR beta repertoires from more than 550 donors and added high-resolution HLA genotyping to investigate patterns of TCR occurrence. In the later analysis, no new phenotypic data were used to find candidate immune exposures; instead, reliance was placed on TCR beta sequences and their occurrence across donors. An earlier analysis of a few hundred of the donors applied high-throughput TCR beta sequencing to assess whether each TCR beta V gene segment acted as functional or pseudogenic. Alongside the repertoire data, information on donor age, sex, ethnicity and CMV serostatus was compiled. A later genetic analysis took genome-wide SNP genotypes for about three fifths of the 666 donors and used that subset as a discovery cohort. All discovery cohort repertoires had been generated on a single sequencing platform. HLA typing included class I and class II loci at four-digit resolution. The number of donors typed differed by locus, with about 629-630 for A, B, C, DRB1 and DQB1, roughly 520 for DQA1, approximately 570 for DPA1, and some 440 for DPB1. Four to six DR-DQ haplotypes were handled as single units for association and clustering because linkage in the cohort was strong. Among several hundred genotyped donors of the cohort, an average of approximately 200,000 unique TCR beta nucleotide sequences was sequenced per donor, of which about 18% were non-productive. What the research found in general, with its limitations: In a later analysis, several top co-occurrence clusters were reported to appear linked to parvovirus B19, influenza, CMV and Epstein-Barr virus. At a false discovery rate of 0.05, a later analysis linked around 15,000 TCR beta sequences to specific HLA alleles. Because counts were too low, approximately 18 rarely observed V segments, including chromosome 9 orphons, were excluded from the earlier analysis of roughly 580 of the donors. In a later analysis, most CMV-associated TCR beta chains were found to appear HLA-restricted, with HLA associations seemingly driven largely by CMV exposure. When HLA alleles, especially DR and DQ, strongly co-occurred, attributing TCR associations to individual alleles was difficult. It was suggested by the authors that the approach could potentially be generalized to other disease states and immunological phenotypes. Correlated functional status among segregating V segments might be attributable to linkage disequilibrium, but an unknown experimental factor could not be ruled out. In a later analysis, the rate of TCR association differed among HLA loci, with DRB1 alleles having the most associated TCRs and HLA-C alleles having the fewest. A later genetic analysis associated a missense DCLRE1C variant with V-gene and J-gene trimming of TCR beta chains, and an independent cohort replicated the association. Roughly uniform sequencing depth across donors was assumed in presence/absence analyses, although this assumption may not hold. Because some donors lacked HLA typing at each locus, the association tests relied only on the typed subset. Most TCR sequences were observed very rarely across donors, whereas some public TCRs were present in many individuals. In an earlier analysis of a few hundred of the donors, most TCR beta V segments were observed in productive rearrangements about 90% or about 30% of the time, broadly matching IMGT annotations. The classifier was reported to diagnose cytomegalovirus status with high specificity and sensitivity in both the original and validation cohorts. A further reported finding was that TCR beta sequences accurately predicted the HLA-A and HLA-B alleles for most subjects in the first cohort. The only immune exposure information available for the cohort was CMV serostatus. In a later analysis, HLA-associated TCR beta chains were found to be more clonally expanded and to have lower generation probabilities than equally common non-associated chains. In this cohort, only TCR beta chains were sequenced, and detectable features were limited by the absence of alpha or paired-chain data. Because the 87-base-pair reads could not distinguish some IMGT-functional V segments, including TRBV6-2 and TRBV6-3, those segments were excluded. In vitro tests confirmed that three of the cytomegalovirus-associated TCR beta chains recognize cytomegalovirus antigens. A cluster of highly shared sequence variants was judged likely to represent a technical artifact of the sequencing pipeline. A later genetic analysis reported fewer N-insertions in productive TCRs among donors in an Asian-associated ancestry cluster than the roughly 620-donor mean. A total of some 180 TCR beta chains were listed by the study as associated with cytomegalovirus.

Its CDR3 holds 15 amino acids, cysteine through phenylalanine. Only the CDR3 region is kept as DNA, spanning 45 bases read in frame from base 1. CDR1 and CDR2 are drawn from the germline V gene: SGDLS, YYNGEE. V has 3 bases trimmed and J has 5 bases trimmed; junction bases matching no gene number 7. The library was produced with the immunoSEQ multiplex PCR assay. For the multiplex PCR, a mixture combining 60 forward primers for TCR Vbeta segments and 13 reverse primers for TCR Jbeta segments was used. A multiplex PCR assay on genomic DNA amplified the CDR3 region of rearranged TCR beta genes. Amplified TCR beta libraries were sequenced as 87-base-pair reads on the Illumina HiSeq System. Concerning the study's data processing: In a later analysis, tens of millions of unique TCR beta chains were counted across the approximately 670 repertoires, and approximately 11 million of these chains were shared by at least two donors. To remove PCR and sequencing errors, raw reads were error-corrected and collapsed into unique sequences using a nearest-neighbor algorithm that merged closely related sequences. Alignment of CDR3 sequences to IMGT reference sequences was used to assign V, D and J gene segments. For a sequence to be retained, a match of at least six nucleotides was required to both a V gene segment and a J gene segment. A rearrangement counted as productive if the CDR3 had no stop codons and remained in frame with V and J, and every other rearrangement counted as non-productive. CDR3 was defined according to IMGT convention as the region running from the second conserved V-encoded cysteine to the conserved J-encoded phenylalanine. Sequences without an unambiguous match to a single V gene segment were excluded from the earlier analysis of a few hundred of the donors. An earlier analysis of approximately 590 of the donors classified V segments as functional when productive rearrangements were above 56.7% and as segregating when the standard deviation between donors was above 5%. A statistical classification framework was developed to diagnose cytomegalovirus status using the catalog of TCR beta chain sequences. In a later analysis, TCR nucleotide sequences were compared against IMGT/GENE-DB human TR gene sequences so that V and J genes could be assigned. Using the TCRdist pipeline, a later analysis assigned CDR3 sequences along with most-parsimonious VDJ recombination scenarios. In a later analysis, each TCR beta chain was defined by its CDR3 amino acid sequence together with its V-gene family, and reads lacking a unique V-gene family were excluded. As a way to deal with suspected cross-contamination and a sequencing artifact, a later analysis dropped under 600 nucleotide sequences that were highly shared and had low generation probability. A later analysis calculated a clonal expansion index for each public chain from normalized within-repertoire ranks of inferred template counts. Generation probabilities in a later analysis came from a VDJ recombination model fitted to out-of-frame rearrangements, and those results were checked against IGoR. In a later analysis, hypergeometric tests were used to score TCR-TCR, TCR-HLA and TCR-CMV co-occurrence, with a repertoire-size bias correction applied to TCR pairs. To estimate false discovery rates, a later analysis permuted the HLA or CMV assignments 20 times. In a later analysis, co-occurring TCRs were grouped using DBSCAN, with TCRdist sequence similarity added in when clustering inside HLA-allele-positive subsets. Repertoires with fewer than 30,000 or more than 120,000 public chains were left out of co-occurrence clustering, as were five repertoires with anomalous nucleotide sharing. As stored in TCRdb, this immuneACCESS dataset retains in-frame rearrangements with V and J assigned. A fraction of the clones does not appear; measured against another copy, unresolved V genes explain less than half of the discrepancy, and the remainder lacks a known reason. Clone size and V and J calls were adopted from that table, with D and trimming inferred from the DNA. This sample has under 150,000 clones in its table, and 70% to 80% of those were observed once. The biggest ten clones account for about 4.5% of the sample.

The cohort comprised hundreds of healthy bone marrow donors. At the time of sampling, all cohort members were nominally healthy, though unrecorded immune exposures were likely present. The donor was CMV seropositive and was included in the group of some 290 seropositive cohort members. A peripheral blood sample was collected from each donor, and TCR beta sequencing was performed on peripheral blood mononuclear cells. The Qiagen DNeasy Blood Extraction Kit was used to extract genomic DNA from the blood cell samples. This TCR came from a man aged 25 to 45 in good health and CMV-seropositive. The rearranged chain carries TRBV9 and TRBJ2-5; TRBD2 lines up with 10 middle nucleotides. The specimen was PBMCs. The encoded CDR3 is CASSEGTSEGETQYF. The nucleotides read TGTGCCAGCAGCGAGGGGACTAGCGAGGGGGAGACCCAGTACTTC.